One sample yielded the 7 T cell receptor beta chains listed below, sequenced in a study of cytomegalovirus exposure and HLA in healthy donors. The PCR used 60 Vbeta and 13 Jbeta primers. The assay was immunoSEQ multiplex PCR, and TCRdb's table has in-frame clones only and misses some. This table has about 150,000 clones, about four fifths appearing once. The source material was PBMCs. Receptor source: a man younger than 45 in good health and CMV-seropositive.

The chain has TRBV30 and TRBJ2-2; 8 bases match TRBD2. CDR3 size: 15 residues. The V gene end was trimmed by 1 base and the J gene end by 7 bases; junction bases not matched to a gene: 8. Looked up from germline, CDR1 is GTSNPN and CDR2 is SVGIG (reference sequence). The CDR3 coding sequence is TGTGCCTGGAGTGGACCGGGACTAGTGGGCGGGGAGCTGTTTTTT. Its protein is CAWSGPGLVGGELFF.

V usage is TRBV2 and J usage is TRBJ2-7, with D possibly TRBD1 on 6 matching bases. The V gene's germline CDR1 is SNHLY and CDR2 FYNNEI. The CDR3 spans 16 residues. Trimming took off 3 bases at V and 0 bases at J, with 15 bases between the two ends. The CDR3 sequence: CASSDVGRGSSYEQYF. The CDR3, as DNA: TGTGCCAGCAGTGATGTGGGCAGGGGAAGCTCCTACGAGCAGTACTTC.

The rearrangement links TRBV29-1 to TRBJ2-3; 7 bases line up with TRBD1. CDR3 size: 13 residues. Germline V gives CDR1 SQVTM, CDR2 ANQGSEA. Trimming removed 5 bases from V and 4 bases from J; junction bases left unmatched: 6. CDR3 nucleotide sequence: TGCAGCGTTCGCAAACAGGGGTCAGATACGCAGTATTTT. This encodes CSVRKQGSDTQYF.

The chain has TRBV18 and TRBJ1-2, with D perhaps matching TRBD1 (5 bases). The CDR3 is 14 amino acids. Trimming removed 2 bases at V and 6 bases at J, with 13 bases between. The germline gives CDR1 KGHSH, CDR2 LQKENI. The CDR3 reads CASSPGAQQHGYTF. The DNA for the CDR3 is TGTGCCAGCTCACCAGGGGCACAACAGCATGGCTACACCTTC.

V and J are TRBV7-2 and TRBJ2-5, with D uncertain. The tail of the sequence fits TRBJ2-7 better, so the J call may be wrong. CDR3 length: 12 amino acids. Germline V gene sequence: CDR1 SGHTA, CDR2 FQGNSA. The CDR3 spells CASSDALVEQYF. CDR3 bases: TGTGCCAGCAGCGACGCCCTAGTCGAGCAGTACTTC.

This clone was detected a few times. The CDR3 reads CASSGGGAPYEQYF. The CDR3 nucleotides are TGTGCCAGCAGTGGCGGGGGGGCCCCCTACGAGCAGTACTTC. The chain has TRBV6-1 and TRBJ2-7; 9 nucleotides match TRBD2. Germline CDR1 MNHNS, CDR2 SASEGT. The CDR3 contains 14 residues. Germline trimming cut 4 bases from V and 2 bases from J; bases unmatched to any gene: 3.

The chain combines TRBV7-6 with TRBJ2-3; 8 bases agree with TRBD2. The J segment lost 0 bases and the V segment lost 1 base, leaving 3 bases of the junction unmatched. Germline CDR1 and CDR2: SGHVS and FNYEAQ. The CDR3 covers 16 residues. The CDR3 nucleotides read TGTGCCAGCAGCTTAGAGGCTAGCGGGAGCACAGATACGCAGTATTTT. It encodes CASSLEASGSTDTQYF. The whole variable domain, filled in from reference TRBV7-6 and TRBJ2-3, reads GAGVSQSPRYKVTKRGQDVALRCDPISGHVSLYWYRQALGQGPEFLTYFNYEAQQDKSGLPNDRFSAERPEGSISTLTIQRTEQRDSAMYRCASSLEASGSTDTQYFGPGTRLTVL.